The 18 T cell receptor beta chains in this list originate from one sample, sequenced in a study of T cell responses to AZD1222 COVID-19 vaccine. Only in-frame clones appear in the TCRdb table, and some are missing; sequencing was by immunoSEQ multiplex PCR. The sample has some 150,000 clones; more than 80% are singletons. This specimen was peripheral blood, taken on day 0 of AZD1222 vaccination. These TCRs come from an adult in good health.

The chain carries TRBV20-1 and TRBJ1-1; no definite D call. Germline V lookup: CDR1 DFQATT, CDR2 SNEGSKA (reference sequence). V dropped 6 bases and J dropped 4 bases, with 9 bases sitting between them. The CDR3 has 11 residues. The CDR3 region has the DNA TGCAGTGCCCTCCGGAGCACTGAAGCTTTCTTT. Protein sequence: CSALRSTEAFF.

J is TRBJ1-1 and V is TRBV20-1, with D possibly matching TRBD1 (5 bases). The CDR3 contains 12 residues. V lost 3 bases and J lost 7, with 12 bases in between. The germline gives CDR1 DFQATT, CDR2 SNEGSKA (reference sequence). The CDR3 bases are TGCAGTGCTAGTAGGATCCAGGGTGAAGCTTTCTTT. Protein product: CSASRIQGEAFF.

The chain couples TRBV5-1 to TRBJ1-2, with 8 bases aligning to TRBD1. Germline CDR1 and CDR2: SGHRS and YFSETQ. The CDR3 contains 14 residues. V was pared by 1 base and J by 8 bases, with 7 bases of the junction left unmatched. CDR3 residues: CASSLSTGGKGYTF. Here the CDR3 DNA reads TGCGCCAGCAGCTTGAGTACAGGGGGTAAGGGCTACACCTTC.

CDR3 coding DNA: TGTGCCAGTAGTACCCGACAGAGCATGAACACTGAAGCTTTCTTT. Residues: CASSTRQSMNTEAFF. The chain carries TRBV19 and TRBJ1-1; tentative D call: TRBD1 (5 bases). Trimming cost V 4 bases and J 0 bases, with 12 bases left between them. Germline loops: CDR1 LNHDA, CDR2 SQIVND (reference sequence). The CDR3 is 15 residues long.

J is TRBJ2-7 and V is TRBV4-1, with TRBD1 matching 9 bases. Germline V gives CDR1 MGHRA, CDR2 YSYEKL. V dropped 3 bases and J dropped 5; count of bases not matched to a gene: 5. The CDR3 consists of 14 residues. CDR3 DNA sequence: TGCGCCAGCAGCCAGGGGACAGGGAACCACGAGCAGTACTTC. Its translation is CASSQGTGNHEQYF.

The gene calls are TRBV28 and TRBJ1-4, with 9 bases aligning to TRBD1. Losses at the gene ends were 6 bases for V and 1 base for J; bases not matched to a gene: 3. Germline CDR1 is MDHEN and CDR2 is SYDVKM. The CDR3 is 15 residues long. Here the CDR3 reads CASRGDRETNEKLFF. As DNA, the CDR3 is TGTGCCAGCAGGGGGGACAGGGAAACTAATGAAAAACTGTTTTTT.

A word on this clone: In the same sample, other DNA sequences code for this CDR3. The chain combines TRBV7-2 with TRBJ2-1; D is uncertain. V lost 4 bases and J 12 bases, leaving 10 bases between the germline ends. This CDR3 region has 11 residues. Germline-derived CDR1 and CDR2 are SGHTA and FQGNSA. CDR3 sequence reads: CASSSLRVQFF. CDR3 sequence (DNA): TGTGCCAGCAGCTCTCTACGTGTGCAGTTCTTC.

There are a few counts of this clone. The chain joins TRBV7-6 to TRBJ1-3; D remains unclear. Per germline, CDR1 SGHVS and CDR2 FNYEAQ. V lost 5 bases to trimming and J lost 0 bases, with 14 bases between them. The CDR3 contains 16 residues. CDR3 nucleotides: TGTGCCAGCAGCCCTGGGCCCGGCTACTCTGGAAACACCATATATTTT. This translates into CASSPGPGYSGNTIYF.

Only one count was recorded for this clone. The rearrangement joins TRBV7-9 to TRBJ1-1, with D uncertain. The V gene's germline CDR1 is SEHNR and CDR2 FQNEAQ (reference sequence). V was clipped by 1 base and J by 6 bases, with 12 bases between them. This CDR3 comprises 14 residues. CDR3 bases: TGTGCCAGCAGCTTAGGGACTGGGTACCCTGAAGCTTTCTTT. This gives the protein CASSLGTGYPEAFF.

This chain links TRBV6-5 with TRBJ1-6, with D possibly matching TRBD1 (6 bases). CDR3 length: 16 residues. Trimming took off 4 bases at V and 0 bases at J, with 10 bases between the two ends. Germline CDR1 reads MNHEY; CDR2 reads SVGAGI. CDR3 loop: CASSSGAGSYNSPLHF. CDR3 coding DNA: TGTGCCAGCAGTTCAGGGGCCGGCTCCTATAATTCACCCCTCCACTTT.

This clone was observed once. The V gene is TRBV2, the J gene TRBJ2-7; 8 bases line up with TRBD1. CDR3 length: 14 residues. Germline CDR1 and CDR2: SNHLY and FYNNEI. The trim removed 7 bases at V and 4 bases at J, leaving 9 bases unmatched. This CDR3 is CASTTGTGYYEQYF. DNA of the CDR3: TGTGCCAGCACAACCGGGACAGGTTATTACGAGCAGTACTTC. Looking up the rest from reference TRBV2 and TRBJ2-7 gives the full variable domain: EPEVTQTPSHQVTQMGQEVILRCVPISNHLYFYWYRQILGQKVEFLVSFYNNEISEKSEIFDDQFSVERPDGSNFTLKIRSTKLEDSAMYFCASTTGTGYYEQYFGPGTRLTVT.

The chain joins TRBV7-2 to TRBJ2-1; perhaps TRBD2 as D (6 bases). The germline V gene has CDR1 SGHTA and CDR2 FQGNSA. V gave up 1 base and J gave up 0 bases, with 10 bases separating them. There are 16 residues in the CDR3. The CDR3 loop reads CASSLVQGLSYNEQFF. DNA for the CDR3: TGTGCCAGCAGCTTAGTTCAGGGACTCTCCTACAATGAGCAGTTCTTC.

The chain recombines TRBV7-2 with TRBJ2-7; D may be TRBD1 (6 bases). In germline, CDR1 is SGHTA, CDR2 FQGNSA. The CDR3 has 15 amino acids. The germline V and J ends were trimmed by 2 bases and 7 bases, with 18 bases remaining between them. This CDR3 is CASSLSWLGAPEQYF. CDR3 nucleotide sequence: TGTGCCAGCAGCTTATCCTGGTTGGGGGCTCCGGAGCAGTACTTC.

This chain links TRBV12-5 with TRBJ2-2, with 11 bases aligning to TRBD2. The J segment lost 2 bases and the V segment lost 2 bases, leaving 4 bases of the junction unmatched. CDR1 and CDR2 (germline): LGHNT, FRNRAP. The CDR3 has 17 amino acids. CDR3 bases: TGTGCTAGTGGTTTGAGTAGCGGGAGGGGAAACACCGGGGAGCTGTTTTTT. As protein: CASGLSSGRGNTGELFF.

A single count supports this clone. This chain joins TRBV21-1 and TRBJ2-7. TRBV21-1 is an annotated pseudogene. The CDR3 spans 17 residues. The CDR3 is CASSKALNPSITYEQYF. For the CDR3, the DNA is TGTGCCAGCAGCAAAGCCTTAAACCCTTCCATAACCTACGAGCAGTACTTC.

This rearrangement joins TRBV11-1 to TRBJ2-2; tentatively, D is TRBD1 (7 bases). Germline CDR1 reads SGHAT; CDR2 reads FQDESV (reference sequence). The ends were cut back, 10 bases at V and 3 bases at J, with 21 bases in the middle. CDR3 length equals 16 residues. In DNA form, the CDR3 reads TGTGCCACCGGAACCCGGGGGACAGTGGACACCGGGGAGCTGTTTTTT. As protein: CATGTRGTVDTGELFF. The whole variable domain, filled in from reference TRBV11-1 and TRBJ2-2, reads EAEVAQSPRYKITEKSQAVAFWCDPISGHATLYWYRQILGQGPELLVQFQDESVVDDSQLPKDRFSAERLKGVDSTLKIQPAELGDSAMYLCATGTRGTVDTGELFFGEGSRLTVL.

This rearrangement joins TRBV4-3 to TRBJ2-7; 8 bases are a match to TRBD1. The V gene's germline CDR1 is LGHNA and CDR2 YSLEER. The ends lost 3 bases at V and 3 bases at J; junction bases unmatched: 10. The CDR3 is 16 amino acids. The DNA for the CDR3 is TGCGCCAGCAGCCATCGGGGACAGGTGAACCTCTACGAGCAGTACTTC. Protein product: CASSHRGQVNLYEQYF.

The gene calls are TRBV5-1 and TRBJ1-1; a possible D gene is TRBD1 (5 bases). This CDR3 comprises 17 residues. The V gene's germline CDR1 is SGHRS and CDR2 YFSETQ. With 1 base removed from V and 1 base from J, the gap between germline ends came to 17 bases. Here the CDR3 DNA reads TGCGCCAGCAGCTTGTTTCAGGGTGTCGGACAGAACACTGAAGCTTTCTTT. Translated: CASSLFQGVGQNTEAFF. The full variable domain, rest sourced from reference TRBV5-1 and TRBJ1-1, is KAGVTQTPRYLIKTRGQQVTLSCSPISGHRSVSWYQQTPGQGLQFLFEYFSETQRNKGNFPGRFSGRQFSNSRSEMNVSTLELGDSALYLCASSLFQGVGQNTEAFFGQGTRLTVV.